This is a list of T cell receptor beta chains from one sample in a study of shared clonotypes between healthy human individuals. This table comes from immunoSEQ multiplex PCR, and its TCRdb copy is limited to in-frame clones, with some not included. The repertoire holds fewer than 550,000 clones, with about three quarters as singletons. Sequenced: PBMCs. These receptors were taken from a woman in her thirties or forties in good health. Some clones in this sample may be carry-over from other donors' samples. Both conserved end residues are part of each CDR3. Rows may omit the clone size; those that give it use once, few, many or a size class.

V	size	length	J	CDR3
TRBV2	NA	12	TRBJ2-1	CASKRDTDEQFF
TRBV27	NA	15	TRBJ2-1	CASRAPGQGYNEQFF
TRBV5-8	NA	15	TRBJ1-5	CASSLGDSLNQPQHF
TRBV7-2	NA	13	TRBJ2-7	CASSTGVGYEQYF
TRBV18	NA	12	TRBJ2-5	CASSPSQETQYF
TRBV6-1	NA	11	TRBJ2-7	CASSDSYEQYF
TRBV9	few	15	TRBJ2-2	CASSVAGTTVGELFF
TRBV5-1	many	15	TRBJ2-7	CASSLSGSTNYEQYF
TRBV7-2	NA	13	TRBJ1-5	CASSLLWHQPQHF
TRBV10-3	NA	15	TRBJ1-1	CAISDRTGMNTEAFF
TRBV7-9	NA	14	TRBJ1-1	CASSLARRDTEAFF
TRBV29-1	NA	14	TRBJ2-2	CSVGDRANTGELFF
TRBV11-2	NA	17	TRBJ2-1	CASSLQQGVLRYNEQFF
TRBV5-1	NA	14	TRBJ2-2	CASSFDGGPGELFF
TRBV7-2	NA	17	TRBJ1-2	CASSFQGGGGSFYGYTF
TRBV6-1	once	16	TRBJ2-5	CASSGGTSGWQETQYF
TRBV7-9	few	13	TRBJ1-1	CASSQQSGQEAFF
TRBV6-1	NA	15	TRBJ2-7	CASREPGQGHYEQYF
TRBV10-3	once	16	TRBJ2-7	CAISDGAGGGNDEQYF
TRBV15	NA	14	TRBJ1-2	CATNLGPRNYGYTF
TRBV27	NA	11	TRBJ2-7	CASSAGYEQYF
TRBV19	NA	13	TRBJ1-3	CASKLASGNTIYF
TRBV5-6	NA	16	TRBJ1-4	CASSLWDGTFNEKLFF
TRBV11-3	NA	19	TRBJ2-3	CASSLPWDRVYLGTDTQYF
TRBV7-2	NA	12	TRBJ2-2	CASSFYRGELFF
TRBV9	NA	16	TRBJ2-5	CASSPDSGSMAETQYF
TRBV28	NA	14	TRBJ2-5	CASSSRGDQETQYF
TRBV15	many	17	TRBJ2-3	CATSRDLWRENTDTQYF
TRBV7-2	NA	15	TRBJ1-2	CASSLGVRGSGGYTF
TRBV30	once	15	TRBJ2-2	CARGKTGALTGELFF
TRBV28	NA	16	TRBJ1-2	CASREFSRDRGNGYTF
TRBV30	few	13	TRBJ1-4	CAWSEETHEKLFF
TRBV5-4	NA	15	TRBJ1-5	CASSLGPGGNQPQHF
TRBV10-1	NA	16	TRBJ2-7	CASSEFRQGEGYEQYF
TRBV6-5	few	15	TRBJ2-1	CASSYSSGAWLSEFF